A single sample is the source of the 27 T cell receptor beta chains below, sequenced in a study of graft-versus-host responses after intestinal transplantation. The assay was immunoSEQ multiplex PCR, and TCRdb's table has in-frame clones only and misses some. The sample holds around 25,000 clones, over 80% seen once. The source was PBMCs, collected roughly 29 days after intestinal transplant. These receptors came from a human patient who received an intestinal transplant, so some T cells may come from the graft donor.

The gene calls are TRBV23-1 and TRBJ2-5; D not resolved. TRBV23-1 is known as an ORF, though its function is uncertain. The V end was cut by 2 bases, the J end by 4 bases, with 14 bases between. There are 15 residues in the CDR3. CDR3 region: CASSQRGQFRETQYF. In DNA, the CDR3 is TGCGCCAGCAGTCAACGAGGTCAGTTTAGAGAGACCCAGTACTTC.

This sequence joins TRBV10-1 and TRBJ2-3; D call uncertain. The V gene's germline CDR1 is WNHNN and CDR2 SYGVQD (reference sequence). This CDR3 has 13 amino acids. V dropped 3 bases and J dropped 4 bases, with 8 bases sitting between them. CDR3 in amino acids: CASSDEVADTQYF. The CDR3 nucleotides are TGCGCCAGCAGTGACGAAGTTGCAGATACGCAGTATTTT.

This chain joins TRBV6-1 and TRBJ1-1; the D gene is possibly TRBD1 (6 bases). Germline loops: CDR1 MNHNS, CDR2 SASEGT. CDR3 length: 14 residues. Trimming stripped 6 bases from V and 6 bases from J, with 17 bases between. DNA of the CDR3: TGTGCCAGCAGGAACCTTCAGGGGAGGGCTGAAGCTTTCTTT. It specifies CASRNLQGRAEAFF.

The DNA for the CDR3 is TGTGCCATCAGTGACAGGGGCCAAGGAGAGCAGTACTTC. It translates to CAISDRGQGEQYF. This sequence joins TRBV10-3 and TRBJ2-7; maybe TRBD1 (6 bases). Trimming left V 3 bases short and J 7 bases short, with 13 bases between. CDR1 is ENHRY, CDR2 SYGVKD, per germline. This CDR3 contains 13 residues.

The chain couples TRBV10-1 to TRBJ2-1; D not certain. The CDR3 consists of 13 residues. CDR1 and CDR2 from the germline V gene are WNHNN and SYGVQD (reference sequence). Trimming cost V 2 bases and J 4 bases, with 6 bases left between them. The CDR3 reads CASSESTYNEQFF. DNA for the CDR3: TGCGCCAGCAGTGAGAGTACTTACAATGAGCAGTTCTTC.

This chain uses TRBV6-1 with TRBJ2-3; 7 bases align to TRBD1. The V gene end was trimmed by 4 bases and the J gene end by 4 bases; junction bases not matched to a gene: 11. CDR3 length: 16 residues. CDR1 is MNHNS, CDR2 SASEGT, per germline. The CDR3 protein is CASSAGQSIAPDTQYF. The CDR3, as DNA: TGTGCCAGCAGTGCGGGACAGTCAATTGCGCCAGATACGCAGTATTTT.

The chain has TRBV28 and TRBJ1-5; D is perhaps TRBD1 (6 bases). This CDR3 comprises 17 residues. Germline V gives CDR1 MDHEN, CDR2 SYDVKM. Trimming removed 5 bases from V and 4 bases from J, with 21 bases in between. The CDR3 sequence: CASSPTGGHGKNQPQHF. CDR3 nucleotides: TGTGCCAGCAGTCCAACCGGGGGACATGGCAAAAATCAGCCCCAGCATTTT.

This clone has only a few counts. The chain carries TRBV4-1 and TRBJ2-2; 8 positions match TRBD2. The CDR3 extends over 15 amino acids. V lost 1 base, J lost 6 bases, and 4 bases stayed unmatched. Germline lookup yields CDR1 MGHRA and CDR2 YSYEKL. The CDR3 DNA is TGCGCCAGCAGCCAAGGGGCACTAGCGGCCGGGGAGCTGTTTTTT. It codes for CASSQGALAAGELFF.

This sequence joins TRBV18 and TRBJ1-6; no definite D call. CDR1 is KGHSH and CDR2 is LQKENI in the germline V gene. This CDR3 has 17 residues. With 0 bases removed from V and 6 bases from J, the gap between germline ends came to 15 bases. As DNA, the CDR3 is TGTGCCAGCTCACCACCCATCCGGGATCAGTTTAATTCACCCCTCCACTTT. Its translation: CASSPPIRDQFNSPLHF.

The chain combines TRBV27 with TRBJ1-5; 7 bases line up with TRBD1. The J segment lost 4 bases and the V segment lost 6 bases, leaving 9 bases of the junction unmatched. Germline loops: CDR1 MNHEY, CDR2 SMNVEV (reference sequence). This CDR3 has 15 residues. CDR3 sequence: CASRAGTAFNQPQHF. Here the CDR3 DNA reads TGTGCCAGCAGAGCCGGGACAGCCTTTAATCAGCCCCAGCATTTT.

This clone was counted once. The chain links TRBV7-9 to TRBJ2-5; D ambiguous. CDR3 length: 12 amino acids. The V and J ends lost 2 bases and 0 bases respectively, with 1 base between them. Per the germline V gene, CDR1 is SEHNR and CDR2 is FQNEAQ (reference sequence). Written as DNA, the CDR3 is TGTGCCAGCAGCTTATACCAAGAGACCCAGTACTTC. Protein product: CASSLYQETQYF.

This clone was seen a single time. This chain uses TRBV6-1 with TRBJ2-7; a weak D match, TRBD1 (5 bases). CDR3 size: 15 residues. Germline V gives CDR1 MNHNS, CDR2 SASEGT. V shed 2 bases and J shed 3 bases, with 14 bases lying between them. This chain's CDR3 is CASSESWSQGYEQYF. CDR3 nucleotides: TGTGCCAGCAGTGAAAGTTGGAGTCAGGGCTACGAGCAGTACTTC.

This clone is a singleton in its sample. This chain uses TRBV28 with TRBJ2-7; a possible D gene is TRBD1 (5 bases). Trimming took 8 bases from V and 6 from J, leaving 11 bases between them. CDR3 length: 11 amino acids. CDR1 is MDHEN, CDR2 SYDVKM, per germline. The CDR3 DNA reads as TGTGCCAGCGGTATTGGGGCCGAGCAGTACTTC. Translated, it gives CASGIGAEQYF.

This chain connects TRBV2 to TRBJ1-5, with TRBD1 identical over 7 bases. J gave up 5 bases and V 0 bases, and 4 bases lay outside the gene matches. There are 15 residues in the CDR3. CDR1 is SNHLY, CDR2 FYNNEI, per germline. CDR3 sequence (DNA): TGTGCCAGCAGTGAAGCAGGGACAGAGTATCAGCCCCAGCATTTT. Translating it yields CASSEAGTEYQPQHF. Looking up the rest from reference TRBV2 and TRBJ1-5 gives the full variable domain: EPEVTQTPSHQVTQMGQEVILRCVPISNHLYFYWYRQILGQKVEFLVSFYNNEISEKSEIFDDQFSVERPDGSNFTLKIRSTKLEDSAMYFCASSEAGTEYQPQHFGDGTRLSIL.

The chain links TRBV20-1 to TRBJ1-1; unclear D gene. Trimming shortened V by 4 bases and J by 1 base, and 4 bases separated the two germline ends. CDR1 is DFQATT, CDR2 SNEGSKA, per germline (reference sequence). This CDR3 region has 11 residues. The CDR3: CSATGNTEAFF. Written as DNA, the CDR3 is TGCAGTGCTACCGGGAACACTGAAGCTTTCTTT.

The chain couples TRBV7-2 to TRBJ1-2; possibly TRBD1 for D (5 bases). The V and J ends lost 5 bases and 0 bases respectively, with 19 bases between them. The CDR3 extends over 17 amino acids. Germline V gene data show CDR1 as SGHTA and CDR2 as FQGNSA. The CDR3 is CASSLQGFRSANYGYTF. In nucleotides, the CDR3 is TGTGCCAGCAGCCTTCAGGGATTCCGGTCAGCTAACTATGGCTACACCTTC.

V and J are TRBV4-1 and TRBJ2-7, with no clear D. V lost 2 bases and J 4 bases, leaving 12 bases between the germline ends. The germline CDR1 and CDR2 sequences are MGHRA and YSYEKL. The CDR3 is 14 amino acids. CDR3 nucleotide sequence: TGCGCCAGCAGCCAACTCCATCAATCATACGAGCAGTACTTC. Translation gives CASSQLHQSYEQYF.

The chain has TRBV5-1 and TRBJ1-1, with 7 bases matching TRBD1. CDR1 and CDR2 from the germline V gene are SGHRS and YFSETQ. CDR3 length equals 15 residues. The V and J ends lost 0 bases and 0 bases, in that order; junction bases with no gene match: 2. The CDR3 nucleotides are TGCGCCAGCAGCTTGGTAGGGGGCATGAACACTGAAGCTTTCTTT. Amino acids: CASSLVGGMNTEAFF.

This rearrangement joins TRBV6-1 to TRBJ2-7; perhaps D is TRBD1 or TRBD2 (6 bases each). V was cut by 4 bases and J by 3 bases, with 13 bases left in between. The CDR3 spans 14 residues. Germline CDR1 MNHNS, CDR2 SASEGT. CDR3 in amino acids: CASSAGLQGYEQYF. CDR3 nucleotide sequence: TGTGCCAGCAGTGCAGGACTACAGGGCTACGAGCAGTACTTC.

V and J are TRBV15 and TRBJ2-7; tentatively, D is TRBD2 (6 bases). V was trimmed by 1 base and J by 0 bases, leaving 10 bases between them. The CDR3 runs 15 residues. Germline CDR1 is LNHNV and CDR2 is YYDKDF (reference sequence). CDR3 nucleotides: TGTGCCACCAGCAGAGGGGCGGGACTCTCCTACGAGCAGTACTTC. This encodes CATSRGAGLSYEQYF.

This clone has just one count. This chain connects TRBV6-1 to TRBJ1-2; 7 bases are shared with TRBD1. Trimming at V came to 5 bases and at J to 4 bases, leaving 7 bases not matched to a gene. CDR3 length: 14 amino acids. The germline CDR1 and CDR2 sequences are MNHNS and SASEGT. The CDR3 DNA sequence: TGTGCCAGCAGTACCCGGGACAGCTTCTATGGCTACACCTTC. This codes for CASSTRDSFYGYTF.

The chain uses TRBV4-1 and TRBJ1-1; no clear D. V lost 1 base and J 2 bases, leaving 5 bases between the germline ends. Germline-derived CDR1 and CDR2 are MGHRA and YSYEKL. This CDR3 spans 13 amino acids. CDR3 in amino acids: CASSQGRNTEAFF. DNA for the CDR3: TGCGCCAGCAGCCAAGGCCGCAACACTGAAGCTTTCTTT.

The chain uses TRBV10-3 and TRBJ2-7; 7 bases are shared with TRBD1. Germline CDR1 reads ENHRY; CDR2 reads SYGVKD. This CDR3 is 13 amino acids long. The ends lost 6 bases at V and 2 bases at J; junction bases unmatched: 4. The CDR3 here is CAIRATGTYEQYF. Here the CDR3 DNA reads TGTGCCATCAGGGCGACAGGGACCTACGAGCAGTACTTC.

In regard to this clone: One base away lies a much larger clone, so this may be a sequencing read error. The genes are TRBV5-6 and TRBJ2-7, with 11 nucleotides matching TRBD1. Trimming at V came to 3 bases and at J to 3 bases, leaving 2 bases not matched to a gene. CDR1 and CDR2 from the germline V gene are SGHDT and YYEEEE. This CDR3 spans 14 amino acids. The CDR3 DNA is TGTGCCAGCAGCTGGGGACAGGGGGGCTACGAGCAGTACTTC. It codes for CASSWGQGGYEQYF.

This clone appeared a few times. The CDR3 region is CASSLARGYEQYF. The CDR3, as DNA: TGTGCCAGCAGCTTAGCGAGGGGGTACGAGCAGTACTTC. V usage is TRBV7-8 and J usage is TRBJ2-7; possibly TRBD1 for D (6 bases). The CDR3 has 13 amino acids. V was clipped by 0 bases and J by 4 bases, with 7 bases between them. Germline lookup yields CDR1 SGHVS and CDR2 FQNEAQ. The entire variable domain, with the rest obtained from reference TRBV7-8 and TRBJ2-7, is as follows: GAGVSQSPRYKVAKRGQDVALRCDPISGHVSLFWYQQALGQGPEFLTYFQNEAQLDKSGLPSDRFFAERPEGSVSTLKIQRTQQEDSAVYLCASSLARGYEQYFGPGTRLTVT.

J is TRBJ1-6 and V is TRBV18, with D maybe TRBD1 (5 bases). This CDR3 comprises 17 residues. The V gene lost 3 bases and the J gene lost 0 bases, with 12 bases spanning the gap. From germline, CDR1 is KGHSH and CDR2 LQKENI. CDR3 region: CASSPIKGSSYNSPLHF. CDR3 in DNA: TGTGCCAGCTCACCGATTAAGGGGAGCTCCTATAATTCACCCCTCCACTTT.

J is TRBJ1-5 and V is TRBV13; TRBD1 is a possible D gene (6 bases). Germline loops: CDR1 PRHDT, CDR2 FYEKMQ (reference sequence). The CDR3 runs to 14 residues. The germline V and J ends were trimmed by 4 bases and 1 base, with 8 bases remaining between them. The CDR3 is CASSSGGSNQPQHF. The CDR3 DNA is TGTGCCAGCAGCTCGGGGGGCAGCAATCAGCCCCAGCATTTT.